The rows below give T cell receptor beta chains drawn from one sample of a study of PD-1 blockade in classical Hodgkin lymphoma. The protocol was immunoSEQ multiplex PCR, while the TCRdb copy is restricted to in-frame clones and leaves out a portion. The table shows over 25,000 clones, with 72% occurring only once. Sequencing was performed on peripheral blood mononuclear cells (PBMCs), taken before the fourth cycle of nivolumab. These receptors originate from a human donor with classical Hodgkin lymphoma. Both conserved end residues are part of each CDR3. The D gene is left open where the match is weak. Expanded clones get a size class; other rows say once, few or many, or leave the size out.

abundance: -
v_gene: TRBV10-3
d_gene: -
j_gene: TRBJ1-2
CDR3aa: CAISEAGSIYGYTF
CDR3nt: TGTGCCATCAGTGAAGCCGGCTCCATCTATGGCTACACCTTC

abundance: few
v_gene: TRBV9
d_gene: -
j_gene: TRBJ2-1
CDR3aa: CASSVDSGYNEQFF
CDR3nt: TGTGCCAGCAGCGTAGATTCGGGTTACAATGAGCAGTTCTTC

abundance: few
v_gene: TRBV7-6
d_gene: -
j_gene: TRBJ1-1
CDR3aa: CASSLAVGEAFF
CDR3nt: TGTGCCAGCAGCTTAGCGGTCGGGGAAGCTTTCTTT

abundance: medium-sized
v_gene: TRBV5-1
d_gene: TRBD1
j_gene: TRBJ2-7
CDR3aa: CASSPKTGSLSEQYF
CDR3nt: TGCGCCAGCAGCCCCAAGACAGGGTCTTTGAGCGAGCAGTACTTC

abundance: -
v_gene: TRBV6-1
d_gene: -
j_gene: TRBJ2-5
CDR3aa: CASSKSIAAQGTQYF
CDR3nt: TGTGCCAGCAGTAAAAGTATAGCGGCCCAAGGAACCCAGTACTTC

abundance: -
v_gene: TRBV6-1
d_gene: -
j_gene: TRBJ1-5
CDR3aa: CASKWGGDQPQHF
CDR3nt: TGTGCCAGCAAATGGGGCGGGGATCAGCCCCAGCATTTT

abundance: -
v_gene: TRBV19
d_gene: -
j_gene: TRBJ2-7
CDR3aa: CASSDPSEGGAQYF
CDR3nt: TGTGCCAGTAGTGACCCCTCGGAAGGTGGCGCGCAGTACTTC

abundance: -
v_gene: TRBV6-5
d_gene: -
j_gene: TRBJ1-2
CDR3aa: CASSRTRSGYTF
CDR3nt: TGTGCCAGCAGTAGGACCCGGTCCGGCTACACCTTC

abundance: once
v_gene: TRBV11-3
d_gene: TRBD1
j_gene: TRBJ2-7
CDR3aa: CASSSGQASYEQYF
CDR3nt: TGTGCCAGCAGCTCCGGACAGGCCTCCTACGAGCAGTACTTC

abundance: -
v_gene: TRBV7-9
d_gene: -
j_gene: TRBJ2-2
CDR3aa: CASSLGTGELFF
CDR3nt: TGTGCCAGCAGCTTAGGCACCGGGGAGCTGTTTTTT

abundance: -
v_gene: TRBV7-2
d_gene: -
j_gene: TRBJ1-5
CDR3aa: CASSFELGNQPQHF
CDR3nt: TGTGCCAGCAGCTTTGAGCTGGGCAATCAGCCCCAGCATTTT

abundance: -
v_gene: TRBV10-2
d_gene: -
j_gene: TRBJ1-2
CDR3aa: CASSEDSNYGYTF
CDR3nt: TGCGCCAGCAGTGAAGACTCAAACTATGGCTACACCTTC

abundance: -
v_gene: TRBV27
d_gene: TRBD1
j_gene: TRBJ1-1
CDR3aa: CASSSFHRGNTEAFF
CDR3nt: TGTGCCAGCAGTTCATTCCACAGGGGGAACACTGAAGCTTTCTTT

abundance: -
v_gene: TRBV5-6
d_gene: -
j_gene: TRBJ1-4
CDR3aa: CASRDTGGTEKLFF
CDR3nt: TGTGCCAGCAGGGACACGGGAGGAACTGAAAAACTGTTTTTT

abundance: -
v_gene: TRBV6-5
d_gene: -
j_gene: TRBJ2-4
CDR3aa: CASSYSGDAKNIQYF
CDR3nt: TGTGCCAGCAGTTACTCGGGGGACGCCAAAAACATTCAGTACTTC

abundance: -
v_gene: TRBV30
d_gene: TRBD2
j_gene: TRBJ2-7
CDR3aa: CAWGLAGVEQYF
CDR3nt: TGTGCCTGGGGACTAGCGGGCGTCGAGCAGTACTTC

abundance: -
v_gene: TRBV4-3
d_gene: -
j_gene: TRBJ1-1
CDR3aa: CASSYAEVGTEAFF
CDR3nt: TGCGCCAGCAGTTATGCGGAAGTGGGCACTGAAGCTTTCTTT

abundance: -
v_gene: TRBV18
d_gene: -
j_gene: TRBJ2-4
CDR3aa: CASSPTYRAKNIQYF
CDR3nt: TGTGCCAGCTCACCAACTTACAGGGCCAAAAACATTCAGTACTTC

abundance: -
v_gene: TRBV6-5
d_gene: -
j_gene: TRBJ1-3
CDR3aa: CASTGARQRNTIYF
CDR3nt: TGTGCCAGCACGGGGGCGCGTCAGAGAAACACCATATATTTT

abundance: -
v_gene: TRBV7-9
d_gene: TRBD1
j_gene: TRBJ2-5
CDR3aa: CASSSALGQEWQTQYF
CDR3nt: TGTGCCAGCAGCTCAGCACTTGGACAGGAATGGCAGACCCAGTACTTC

abundance: -
v_gene: TRBV14
d_gene: TRBD1
j_gene: TRBJ2-5
CDR3aa: CASSQVTGGSETQYF
CDR3nt: TGTGCCAGCAGCCAAGTGACAGGGGGCAGTGAGACCCAGTACTTC

abundance: -
v_gene: TRBV7-2
d_gene: TRBD2
j_gene: TRBJ2-7
CDR3aa: CASSLLLAGGPNEQYF
CDR3nt: TGTGCCAGCAGCTTACTGCTAGCGGGAGGGCCTAACGAGCAGTACTTC

abundance: -
v_gene: TRBV30
d_gene: -
j_gene: TRBJ1-2
CDR3aa: CAWDQGSLYTF
CDR3nt: TGTGCCTGGGACCAGGGGTCTCTCTACACCTTC

abundance: -
v_gene: TRBV18
d_gene: -
j_gene: TRBJ1-2
CDR3aa: CASSPAVQSHWGYTF
CDR3nt: TGTGCCAGCTCACCAGCGGTACAGTCTCATTGGGGCTACACCTTC

abundance: -
v_gene: TRBV9
d_gene: TRBD1
j_gene: TRBJ2-3
CDR3aa: CASSDPDRGLTDTQYF
CDR3nt: TGTGCCAGCAGCGACCCCGACAGGGGCCTCACAGATACGCAGTATTTT

abundance: -
v_gene: TRBV27
d_gene: -
j_gene: TRBJ2-2
CDR3aa: CASSLSAGAVANTGELFF
CDR3nt: TGTGCCAGCAGTTTATCCGCGGGGGCTGTCGCGAACACCGGGGAGCTGTTTTTT

abundance: -
v_gene: TRBV19
d_gene: TRBD2
j_gene: TRBJ2-3
CDR3aa: CASSTPETSGATDTQYF
CDR3nt: TGTGCCAGTAGTACCCCCGAGACTAGCGGGGCCACAGATACGCAGTATTTT

abundance: -
v_gene: TRBV5-1
d_gene: TRBD1
j_gene: TRBJ1-2
CDR3aa: CASTPGQGALNYGYTF
CDR3nt: TGCGCCAGCACCCCGGGACAGGGGGCCCTCAACTATGGCTACACCTTC

abundance: once
v_gene: TRBV27
d_gene: TRBD1
j_gene: TRBJ1-1
CDR3aa: CASRIPTGGPDTEAFF
CDR3nt: TGTGCCAGCCGTATCCCGACAGGGGGCCCGGACACTGAAGCTTTCTTT

abundance: few
v_gene: TRBV28
d_gene: -
j_gene: TRBJ2-7
CDR3aa: CASSFSNEQYF
CDR3nt: TGTGCCAGCAGTTTCTCGAACGAGCAGTACTTC